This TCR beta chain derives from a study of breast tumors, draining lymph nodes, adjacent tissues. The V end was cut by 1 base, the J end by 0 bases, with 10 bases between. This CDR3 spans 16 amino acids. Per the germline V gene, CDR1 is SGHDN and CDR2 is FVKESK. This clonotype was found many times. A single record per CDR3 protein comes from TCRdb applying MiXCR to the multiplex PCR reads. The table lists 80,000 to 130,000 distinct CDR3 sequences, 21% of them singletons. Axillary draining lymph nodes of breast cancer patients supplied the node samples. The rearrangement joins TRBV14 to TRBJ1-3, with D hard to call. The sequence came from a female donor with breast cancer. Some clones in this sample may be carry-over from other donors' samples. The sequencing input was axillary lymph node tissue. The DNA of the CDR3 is TGTGCCAGCAGCCAAGTCTGGCCGACCTCTGGAAACACCATATATTTT. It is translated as CASSQVWPTSGNTIYF.